This TCR beta chain originates from a study of OX40 agonist ivuxolimab in advanced cancers. In the study overall: Administration of intravenous ivuxolimab to patients occurred every 2 weeks at 0.01 to 10 mg/kg. Head and neck, renal cell, melanoma or hepatocellular carcinoma were the cancers that dose-escalation patients had.

TCRdb keeps only in-frame clones here, not all; method: immunoSEQ multiplex PCR. The data show 78,000 or so clones, with around nine tenths seen just once and roughly 0.45% held by the top ten. This CDR3 comprises 13 residues. Germline assignment: CDR1 LGHNA and CDR2 YNFKEQ. V shed 3 bases and J shed 3 bases, with 6 bases lying between them. Autoimmune disease history or systemic immunosuppression led to patient exclusion. Sampling of blood occurred at baseline, cycle 4 day 1, and cycle 7 day 1. This clone was counted once. The sample was CD4+ or CD8+ T cells sorted from blood, taken in a trial of the OX40 agonist ivuxolimab. The origin of this receptor is an adult with an advanced solid tumor such as melanoma, head and neck, liver or kidney cancer. The gene calls are TRBV4-2 and TRBJ1-5; D is ambiguous. CDR3 bases: TGTGCCAGCAGCCAGGACCACAATCAGCCCCAGCATTTT. Protein product: CASSQDHNQPQHF.